This TCR beta chain appears in the sequencing data of a study of blood T cell repertoires in COVID-19. About the study: Acute-phase and convalescent COVID-19 samples originated in the United States, Italy and Spain. In each case, the material was cDNA or gDNA derived from T cells, B-cell-depleted T cells, or PBMCs.

Profiled with immunoSEQ multiplex PCR; TCRdb holds only in-frame clones, not every one. Here the sample spans 85,000 to 120,000 clones, approximately 90% being singletons. Enrolled during active infection, Seattle patients were then followed longitudinally. CDR1 and CDR2 from the germline V gene are MNHEY and SVGAGI. The V gene lost 8 bases and the J gene lost 6 bases, with 10 bases spanning the gap. The CDR3 is made up of 12 amino acids. The TCR comes from a woman between 45 and 60 years old with COVID-19, enrolled during active disease. The chain employs TRBV6-5 and TRBJ2-2; D is possibly TRBD2 (5 bases). Sequencing used peripheral blood. CDR3 in amino acids: CASVWGAGELFF. The CDR3 bases are TGTGCCAGCGTTTGGGGAGCCGGGGAGCTGTTTTTT.